These T cell receptor beta chains were read from a single sample in a study of blood T cell repertoires in COVID-19. Libraries were prepared by immunoSEQ multiplex PCR; TCRdb keeps only in-frame clonotypes and omits some of them. Among around 360,000 clones listed, about 90% were seen once. Input material: PBMCs or T cells enriched from blood (not recorded which). These TCRs come from a woman between 25 and 40 years old who had recovered from COVID-19. CDR3s include the opening cysteine and the closing phenylalanine or tryptophan. A D gene is named only where the DNA matches it firmly. Clone size is shown for a subset of rows, as once, few, many or a class of expanded clone.

D,J,V,size,DNA,CDR3
NA,TRBJ2-2,TRBV13,NA,TGTGCCAGCAGCCTGGGACTGGCTTACACCGGGGAGCTGTTTTTT,CASSLGLAYTGELFF
TRBD2,TRBJ2-3,TRBV7-3,NA,TGTGCCAGCAGCCCCGGGACTACCAGCACAGATACGCAGTATTTT,CASSPGTTSTDTQYF
NA,TRBJ1-1,TRBV3-1/TRBV3-2,NA,TGTGCCAGCAGCAGAGGACAGTTTGGGAACACTGAAGCTTTCTTT,CASSRGQFGNTEAFF
TRBD1,TRBJ2-1,TRBV29-1,NA,TGCAGCTCCAGGACAGGAGAATACAATGAGCAGTTCTTC,CSSRTGEYNEQFF
TRBD1,TRBJ1-5,TRBV7-6,NA,TGTGCCAGCAGCTTAGTGCCTGGGAGGGGACAGGGGTATCAGCCCCAGCATTTT,CASSLVPGRGQGYQPQHF
TRBD1,TRBJ1-2,TRBV29-1,NA,TGCAGCGTTGAAGATCCCAGGGGGCCTGGCTACACCTTC,CSVEDPRGPGYTF
NA,TRBJ2-3,TRBV7-2,NA,TGTGCCAGCAGCTACCCCGGGGTGGGCACAGATACGCAGTATTTT,CASSYPGVGTDTQYF
TRBD2,TRBJ2-7,TRBV12-3/TRBV12-4,NA,TGTGCCAGCAGTGCTAGCGGGACCTACGAGCAGTACTTC,CASSASGTYEQYF
TRBD1,TRBJ1-5,TRBV9,NA,TGTGCCAGCAGCTTCCAGGGGGCAGATCAGCCCCAGCATTTT,CASSFQGADQPQHF
TRBD2,TRBJ2-1,TRBV7-8,NA,TGTGCCAGCAGCTACCCGGGACTAGCATCCCATGAGCAGTTCTTC,CASSYPGLASHEQFF
NA,TRBJ1-3,TRBV18,once,TGTGCCAGCTCACCTCCGGGACTAACCCGCGGACACACCATATATTTT,CASSPPGLTRGHTIYF
TRBD2,TRBJ2-5,TRBV9,once,TGTGCCAGCAGCACCCATACTAGCGAGGGTGAGACCCAGTACTTC,CASSTHTSEGETQYF
TRBD2,TRBJ2-1,TRBV19,NA,TGTGCCAGTGGGGTTAGCGGGGGTTCTAGGGAGCAGTTCTTC,CASGVSGGSREQFF
NA,TRBJ1-1,TRBV6-5,NA,TGTGCCAGCAGCGCAATTCCGGGGACTGAAGCTTTCTTT,CASSAIPGTEAFF
TRBD1,TRBJ2-7,TRBV2,NA,TGTGCCAGCAATCCACCCAGGGGGACCTCCTACGAGCAGTACTTC,CASNPPRGTSYEQYF
TRBD1,TRBJ1-4,TRBV6-5,NA,TGTGCCAGCAGTTACCAGGACAGGTATACCGGAAAACTGTTTTTT,CASSYQDRYTGKLFF
NA,TRBJ1-1,TRBV7-2,NA,TGTGCCAGCAGCAGTGACCCTAGGGAAGCTTTCTTT,CASSSDPREAFF
TRBD1,TRBJ2-2,TRBV5-1,NA,TGCGCCAGCAGCTTGGCGGTAGGGGGCGAAACCGGGGAGCTGTTTTTT,CASSLAVGGETGELFF
NA,TRBJ1-1,TRBV30,NA,TGTGCCAGGCTTGGGAGGACCCACACTGAAGCTTTCTTT,CARLGRTHTEAFF
TRBD2,TRBJ2-7,TRBV19,NA,TGTGCCAGTAGTGAGGGACTAACCCTCAGGCAGTACTTC,CASSEGLTLRQYF
NA,TRBJ2-7,TRBV25-1,NA,TGTGCCAGCAGTGAAGAGGCGCTGACCTACGAGCAGTACTTC,CASSEEALTYEQYF
TRBD1,TRBJ2-6,TRBV4-1,NA,TGCGCCAGCAGCCAGCCGGGACAGAGTAATGGGGCCAACGTCCTGACTTTC,CASSQPGQSNGANVLTF
NA,TRBJ1-4,TRBV25-1,NA,TGTGCCAGCAGTGGCGGGAGAAAACTGTTTTTT,CASSGGRKLFF
NA,TRBJ1-5,TRBV3-1/TRBV3-2,NA,TGTGCCAGCAGCCAAGGAGGCGTAGCCCAGCATTTT,CASSQGGVAQHF
TRBD1,TRBJ1-1,TRBV19,NA,TGTGCCAGTATCGGCTCGGGACAGGGGTACACTGAAGCTTTCTTT,CASIGSGQGYTEAFF
NA,TRBJ2-3,TRBV19,NA,TGTGCCAGTAGTCTCCCGGGTTGGGCAGATACGCAGTATTTT,CASSLPGWADTQYF
NA,TRBJ1-1,TRBV9,NA,TGTGCCAGCAGCCCGGCGGTTACAGGGAGCACTGAAGCTTTCTTT,CASSPAVTGSTEAFF
TRBD1,TRBJ1-6,TRBV7-8,NA,TGTGCCAGCAGCTCAGGGACAGGGGTACCCCTCCACTTT,CASSSGTGVPLHF
NA,TRBJ1-2,TRBV7-2,NA,TGTGCCAGCGGCTATTCGGGGGGCGACTATGGCTACACCTTC,CASGYSGGDYGYTF
NA,TRBJ1-5,TRBV28,NA,NA,CASILGQGWEQPQHF
NA,TRBJ2-1,TRBV6-2/TRBV6-3,NA,TGTGCCAGCAGCTCCGACAGAAACGGTGACGAGCAGTTCTTC,CASSSDRNGDEQFF
NA,TRBJ2-2,TRBV4-1,NA,TGCGCCAGCAGCAATACTCCTAGCGCCGCGAACACCGGGGAGCTGTTTTTT,CASSNTPSAANTGELFF
TRBD2,TRBJ2-3,TRBV28,NA,TGTGCCAGCAGTTCCCAGGGACTAGCGGGGGGGACAGATACGCAGTATTTT,CASSSQGLAGGTDTQYF
TRBD1,TRBJ1-2,TRBV7-9,once,TGTGCCAGCAGCCAAACAGGGGCCGGCTACACCTTC,CASSQTGAGYTF
TRBD2,TRBJ2-2,TRBV7-9,once,TGTGCCAGCAGCTTAGGACTAGCGGGAGGCCCGGGCGGGGAGCTGTTTTTT,CASSLGLAGGPGGELFF
NA,TRBJ1-1,TRBV6-5,NA,TGTGCCAGCAGTTACCTGAGCGTCGGCACTGAAGCTTTCTTT,CASSYLSVGTEAFF
NA,TRBJ1-2,TRBV6-5,few,TGTGCCAGCAGCTCTGTCCCTAACTATGGCTACACCTTC,CASSSVPNYGYTF
NA,TRBJ2-7,TRBV5-1,NA,TGCGCCAGCAGCTTGAATCCACAGGGCTTGAAAGAGCAGTACTTC,CASSLNPQGLKEQYF
NA,TRBJ1-2,TRBV28,NA,TGTGCCAGCAGTTTATCAGGGCCGCCTAACTATGGCTACACCTTC,CASSLSGPPNYGYTF
TRBD1,TRBJ1-6,TRBV2,NA,TGTGCCAGCAGCAGGGGACAGAATTCACCCCTCCACTTT,CASSRGQNSPLHF